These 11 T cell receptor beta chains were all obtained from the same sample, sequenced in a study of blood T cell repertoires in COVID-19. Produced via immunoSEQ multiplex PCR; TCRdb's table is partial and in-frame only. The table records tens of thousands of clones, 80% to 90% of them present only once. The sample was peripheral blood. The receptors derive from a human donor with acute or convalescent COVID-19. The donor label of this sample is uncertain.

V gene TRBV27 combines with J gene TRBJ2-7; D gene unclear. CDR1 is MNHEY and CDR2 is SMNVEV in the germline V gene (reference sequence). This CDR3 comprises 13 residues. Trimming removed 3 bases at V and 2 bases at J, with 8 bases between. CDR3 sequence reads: CASSFHGAYEQYF. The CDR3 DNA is TGTGCCAGCAGTTTTCACGGAGCCTACGAGCAGTACTTC.

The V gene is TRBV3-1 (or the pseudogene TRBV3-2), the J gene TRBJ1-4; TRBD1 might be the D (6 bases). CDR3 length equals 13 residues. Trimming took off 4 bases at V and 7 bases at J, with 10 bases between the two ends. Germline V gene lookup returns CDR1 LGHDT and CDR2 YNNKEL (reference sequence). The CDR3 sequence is CASSPGHGEKLFF. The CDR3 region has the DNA TGTGCCAGCAGCCCGGGACACGGTGAAAAACTGTTTTTT.

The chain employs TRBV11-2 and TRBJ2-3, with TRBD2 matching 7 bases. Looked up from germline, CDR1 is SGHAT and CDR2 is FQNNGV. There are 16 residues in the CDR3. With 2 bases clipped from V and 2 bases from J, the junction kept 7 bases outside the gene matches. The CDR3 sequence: CASSLTLTSYTDTQYF. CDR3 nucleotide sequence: TGTGCCAGCAGCTTAACCCTGACTAGCTACACAGATACGCAGTATTTT.

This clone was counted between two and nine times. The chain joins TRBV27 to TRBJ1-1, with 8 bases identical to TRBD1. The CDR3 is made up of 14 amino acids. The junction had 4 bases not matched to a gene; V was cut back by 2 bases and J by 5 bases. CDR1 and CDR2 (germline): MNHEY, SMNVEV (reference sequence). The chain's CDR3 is CASSLGQGNTEAFF. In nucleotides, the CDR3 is TGTGCCAGCAGTTTAGGACAGGGCAATACTGAAGCTTTCTTT.

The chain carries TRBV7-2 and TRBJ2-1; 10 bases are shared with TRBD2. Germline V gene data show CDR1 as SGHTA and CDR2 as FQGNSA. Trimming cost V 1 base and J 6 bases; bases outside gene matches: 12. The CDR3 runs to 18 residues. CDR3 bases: TGTGCCAGCAGCTTAGTGGTTAGCGGGGGGCCTGTGGTCAATGAGCAGTTCTTC. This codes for CASSLVVSGGPVVNEQFF.

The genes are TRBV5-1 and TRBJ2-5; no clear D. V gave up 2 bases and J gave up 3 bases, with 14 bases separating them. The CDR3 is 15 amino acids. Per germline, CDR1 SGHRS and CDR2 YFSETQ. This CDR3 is CASSLGRSLKETQYF. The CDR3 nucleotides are TGCGCCAGCAGCTTAGGTAGGAGCCTAAAAGAGACCCAGTACTTC.

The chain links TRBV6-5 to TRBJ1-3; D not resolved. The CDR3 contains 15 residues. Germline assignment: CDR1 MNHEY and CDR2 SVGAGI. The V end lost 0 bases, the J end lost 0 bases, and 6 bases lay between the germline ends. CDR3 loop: CASSYSHVSGNTIYF. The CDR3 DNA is TGTGCCAGCAGTTACTCACATGTCTCTGGAAACACCATATATTTT.

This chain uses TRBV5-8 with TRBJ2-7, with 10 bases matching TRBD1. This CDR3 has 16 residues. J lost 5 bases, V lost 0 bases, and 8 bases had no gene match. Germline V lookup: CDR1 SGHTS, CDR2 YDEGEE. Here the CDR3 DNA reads TGTGCCAGCAGCTTGGCCAGAGACAGGGGGCCCAACGAGCAGTACTTC. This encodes CASSLARDRGPNEQYF.

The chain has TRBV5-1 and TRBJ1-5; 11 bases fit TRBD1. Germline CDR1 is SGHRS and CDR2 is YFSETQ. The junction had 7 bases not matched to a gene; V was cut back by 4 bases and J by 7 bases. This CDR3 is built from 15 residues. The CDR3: CASSPGQGAGQPQHF. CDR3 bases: TGCGCCAGCAGCCCCGGACAGGGGGCAGGACAGCCCCAGCATTTT.

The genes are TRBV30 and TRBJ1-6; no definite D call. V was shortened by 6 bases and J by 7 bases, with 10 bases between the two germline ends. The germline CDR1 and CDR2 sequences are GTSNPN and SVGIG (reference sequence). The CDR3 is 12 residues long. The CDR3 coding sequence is TGTGCCTGTCTCCAGCGAAATTCACCCCTCCACTTT. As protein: CACLQRNSPLHF.

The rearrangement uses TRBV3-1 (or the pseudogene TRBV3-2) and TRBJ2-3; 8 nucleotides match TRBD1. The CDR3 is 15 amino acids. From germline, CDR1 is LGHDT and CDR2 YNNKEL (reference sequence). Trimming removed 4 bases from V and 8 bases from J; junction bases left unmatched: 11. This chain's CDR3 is CASSPGQAPKVTQYF. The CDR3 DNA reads TGTGCCAGCAGCCCGGGACAGGCTCCCAAGGTTACGCAGTATTTT.